The clone carrying this TCR beta chain has just one count. The antigen remains undetermined. With 2 bases removed from V and 1 base from J, the gap between germline ends came to 14 bases. CDR3 size: 16 residues. In germline, CDR1 is SEHNR, CDR2 FQNEAQ (reference sequence). These data belong to a study of cytomegalovirus exposure and HLA in healthy donors. Study observations and caveats: Using the classifier, cytomegalovirus status was reportedly diagnosed with high specificity and sensitivity. Later analysis suggested links between common viral pathogens and several top significant clusters.

In the PCR, 60 Vbeta and 13 Jbeta primers were used. Assay used: immunoSEQ multiplex PCR; TCRdb lists only in-frame clones, some missing. The sample has 150,000 to 200,000 clones; around 75% are singletons. The chain has TRBV7-9 and TRBJ2-5; no definite D call. Sequencing was performed on PBMCs. This receptor was identified in a woman in her thirties in good health and CMV-seronegative. The CDR3: CASSLRSYPIQETQYF. As DNA, the CDR3 is TGTGCCAGCAGCTTACGGTCTTATCCGATCCAAGAGACCCAGTACTTC.